This paragraph covers one TCR beta chain sequence. This sample was included in a study of blood T cell repertoires in COVID-19. The wider study: COVID-19 samples collected from the United States, Italy and Spain covered acute and convalescent phases.

Cohorts were assigned according to the clinical history that participants reported. The length of the CDR3 is 14 residues. Germline V CDR1 and CDR2: LGHDT, YNNKEL (reference sequence). With V trimmed by 6 bases and J by 7 bases, 8 bases remained unmatched. Produced via immunoSEQ multiplex PCR; TCRdb's table is partial and in-frame only. This sample yields about 220,000 clones, of which 85% to 90% are seen a single time; roughly 15% belongs to the top ten. Sequencing input: PBMCs or T cells enriched from blood (not recorded which). The chain uses TRBV3-1 (or the pseudogene TRBV3-2) and TRBJ1-4, with TRBD1 matching 7 bases. This TCR derives from a woman aged 50 to 65 with acute COVID-19. CDR3 amino acids: CASSRGGAGEKLFF. The CDR3 DNA sequence: TGTGCCAGCAGTCGAGGGGGCGCCGGTGAAAAACTGTTTTTT.